One and the same sample provided the 9 T cell receptor beta chains below, sequenced in a study of blood T cell repertoires in COVID-19. Here immunoSEQ multiplex PCR was the method, and the copy in TCRdb shows in-frame clones only, minus some. The profile shows a few hundred thousand clones, 80% to 95% of them singletons. Specimen: PBMCs or T cells enriched from blood (not recorded which). The receptors were sampled from a woman aged 30 to 39 who had recovered from COVID-19.

The chain joins TRBV20-1 to TRBJ2-7, with TRBD1 matching 7 bases. Germline V gene lookup returns CDR1 DFQATT and CDR2 SNEGSKA (reference sequence). The CDR3 runs 10 residues. Here the CDR3 DNA reads TGCAGCCTCGGGACAGACGAGCAGTACTTC. The encoded protein is CSLGTDEQYF.

This clone was counted a few times. This sequence joins TRBV10-1 and TRBJ1-4; 8 bases are shared with TRBD1. Trimming at V came to 9 bases and at J to 7 bases, leaving 7 bases not matched to a gene. The CDR3 totals 13 residues. The germline V gene has CDR1 WNHNN and CDR2 SYGVQD (reference sequence). The CDR3 is CARTGALGEKLFF. CDR3 coding DNA: TGCGCCAGGACAGGGGCGTTGGGTGAAAAACTGTTTTTT.

The chain has TRBV18 and TRBJ2-6, with D possibly being TRBD2 (5 bases). The germline V and J ends were trimmed by 0 bases and 2 bases, with 5 bases remaining between them. The CDR3 consists of 15 residues. CDR1 and CDR2 from the germline V gene are KGHSH and LQKENI. The DNA for the CDR3 is TGTGCCAGCTCACCACCCGGGGCTGGGGCCAACGTCCTGACTTTC. Residues: CASSPPGAGANVLTF.

This chain connects TRBV24-1 to TRBJ1-5; 11 positions match TRBD1. Germline-derived CDR1 and CDR2 are KGHDR and SFDVKD. J gave up 0 bases and V 8 bases, and 8 bases lay outside the gene matches. This CDR3 is 17 amino acids long. CDR3 DNA sequence: TGTGCCACCATATTGGGACAGGGGGATTATAGCAATCAGCCCCAGCATTTT. This encodes CATILGQGDYSNQPQHF.

This chain joins TRBV21-1 and TRBJ1-1; the table's D call, TRBD1, has no DNA check behind it. TRBV21-1 is designated a pseudogene. The CDR3 extends over 20 amino acids. The CDR3 region has the DNA TGTGCCAGCAGCAAAGAGATCATACAGGGGCAGGGGTGGGTGAACACTGAAGCTTTCTTT. Amino acids: CASSKEIIQGQGWVNTEAFF.

The chain links TRBV28 to TRBJ2-3; a weak D match, TRBD2 (6 bases). Germline V lookup: CDR1 MDHEN, CDR2 SYDVKM. The V and J ends lost 3 bases and 7 bases respectively, with 17 bases between them. The CDR3 covers 15 residues. The DNA for the CDR3 is TGTGCCAGCAGTTTCCCCGGCAGCCGCGGGAATACGCAGTATTTT. Protein: CASSFPGSRGNTQYF.

This clone appeared once. This sequence joins TRBV7-8 and TRBJ2-1; TRBD2 is a possible D gene (5 bases). This CDR3 spans 15 amino acids. Germline loops: CDR1 SGHVS, CDR2 FQNEAQ. V lost 2 bases and J 8 bases, leaving 16 bases between the germline ends. CDR3 in amino acids: CASSLTSWAGDEQFF. As DNA, the CDR3 is TGTGCCAGCAGCTTAACGAGCTGGGCCGGGGATGAGCAGTTCTTC.

The chain is built from TRBV15 and TRBJ2-2; the match to TRBD2 covers 13 bases. Per the germline V gene, CDR1 is LNHNV and CDR2 is YYDKDF (reference sequence). CDR3 size: 19 residues. V shed 3 bases, J shed 4 bases, and the junction held 11 bases outside the gene matches. The CDR3 DNA reads as TGTGCCACCAGCAGCCTAGGACTAGCGGGGGCGGCTAGCACCGGGGAGCTGTTTTTT. Translated: CATSSLGLAGAASTGELFF.

The chain carries TRBV28 and TRBJ2-7; D may be TRBD2 (5 bases). V was trimmed by 5 bases and J by 0 bases, leaving 8 bases between them. The CDR3 extends over 13 amino acids. CDR1 and CDR2 (germline): MDHEN, SYDVKM. This CDR3 reads CASSVGSSYEQYF. The CDR3 region has the DNA TGTGCCAGCAGTGTGGGGAGCTCCTACGAGCAGTACTTC.